This entry is about one T cell receptor (beta chain). Its target is not known. Trimming cost V 6 bases and J 4 bases, with 9 bases left between them. CDR3 size: 11 residues. Germline CDR1 and CDR2: DFQATT and SNEGSKA (reference sequence). This entry belongs to a study of vaccination and CD4 T cells after COVID-19. The Oncomine TCR Beta short-read assay was applied to DNA of cultured CD4+ T cells. TCRdb recomputed calls from the PCR reads with MiXCR, one row per CDR3 protein. The table lists tens of thousands of distinct CDR3 sequences, 60% of them singletons, with less than 15% in the top ten. Treatment noted: approximately nine-day PBMC culture with coronavirus spike peptide pools or control peptides (ViraFEST assay).

The TCR comes from a human donor who received a COVID-19 vaccine. This chain uses TRBV20-1 with TRBJ1-1; D is possibly TRBD1 (5 bases). The starting material was CD4+ T cells from blood, cultured in vitro, obtained after SARS-CoV-2 vaccination. The DNA for the CDR3 is TGCAGTGCGTTGGGACCCACTGAAGCTTTCTTT. Its protein product is CSALGPTEAFF.